The 18 T cell receptor beta chains given below trace back to one sample, sequenced in a study of spatial heterogeneity in lung cancer. Time point given: sample taken at primary tumor resection. Unsorted tumor, nontumor lung tissue or cryopreserved PBMC supplied the whole RNA. In TCRdb, the 5' RACE reads were re-called with MiXCR into one record per CDR3 protein. Among tens of thousands of distinct CDR3 sequences listed, under 8% were seen once. The source was PBMCs, collected at surgery. The receptor set was obtained from a male donor with early-stage non-small cell lung cancer.

This clonotype was counted ten times or more. The chain recombines TRBV11-1 with TRBJ2-1; 7 bases fit TRBD2. V trimming: 2 bases; J trimming: 9 bases; junction bases outside the gene matches: 10. The CDR3 is 15 amino acids. In germline, CDR1 is SGHAT, CDR2 FQDESV (reference sequence). DNA of the CDR3: TGTGCCAGCAGCTTAATCCGGGCGTCGGGGGGTGAGCAGTTCTTC. Translation gives CASSLIRASGGEQFF.

The chain carries TRBV18 and TRBJ2-7; TRBD2 matches 14 bases. This CDR3 is built from 15 residues. With V trimmed by 3 bases and J by 7 bases, 5 bases remained unmatched. Looked up from germline, CDR1 is KGHSH and CDR2 is LQKENI. This CDR3 is CASSPTSGGAREQYV. CDR3 DNA: TGTGCCAGCTCACCGACTAGCGGGGGGGCAAGGGAGCAGTACGTC.

This clonotype was observed at least ten times. This chain connects TRBV7-9 to TRBJ1-5, with TRBD1 matching over 7 bases. The CDR3 is made up of 15 amino acids. V was pared by 4 bases and J by 0 bases, with 3 bases of the junction left unmatched. CDR1 is SEHNR and CDR2 is FQNEAQ in the germline V gene (reference sequence). CDR3: CASSSGQDSNQPQHF. The CDR3 DNA follows: TGTGCCAGCAGCTCCGGACAGGATAGCAATCAGCCCCAGCATTTT.

The chain employs TRBV12-3 or TRBV12-4 and TRBJ2-2, with 11 bases that match TRBD2. The CDR3 consists of 16 residues. V was clipped by 10 bases and J by 7 bases; unmatched bases: 14. CDR3 residues: CATLSGRAVGVGELFF. In nucleotides, the CDR3 is TGTGCCACTCTTAGCGGGAGGGCCGTAGGGGTCGGGGAGCTGTTTTTT.

The table lists this clonotype with many counts. The rearrangement links TRBV18 to TRBJ2-5; D call uncertain. Trimming left V 3 bases short and J 1 base short, with 9 bases between. Germline lookup yields CDR1 KGHSH and CDR2 LQKENI. The CDR3 spans 14 residues. The CDR3 bases are TGTGCCAGCTCACCGAGTCATTCCCAAGAGACCCAGTACTTC. Translated: CASSPSHSQETQYF. The whole variable domain, remainder taken from reference TRBV18 and TRBJ2-5, is NAGVMQNPRHLVRRRGQEARLRCSPMKGHSHVYWYRQLPEEGLKFMVYLQKENIIDESGMPKERFSAEFPKEGPSILRIQQVVRGDSAAYFCASSPSHSQETQYFGPGTRLLVL.

The chain carries TRBV19 and TRBJ2-1, with D perhaps TRBD2 (5 bases). The V end lost 6 bases, the J end lost 8 bases, and 17 bases lay between the germline ends. The CDR3 sequence is 14 residues long. The germline CDR1 and CDR2 sequences are LNHDA and SQIVND (reference sequence). In nucleotides, the CDR3 is TGTGCCAGTAGCCTCACCGCTAGCACTCATGAGCAGTTCTTC. Its translation is CASSLTASTHEQFF. Together with reference TRBV19 and TRBJ2-1, the CDR3 gives the full variable domain: DGGITQSPKYLFRKEGQNVTLSCEQNLNHDAMYWYRQDPGQGLRLIYYSQIVNDFQKGDIAEGYSVSREKKESFPLTVTSAQKNPTAFYLCASSLTASTHEQFFGPGTRLTVL.

This clonotype was counted at least ten times. The chain carries TRBV3-1 and TRBJ1-2, with unresolved D. This CDR3 is 13 amino acids long. CDR1 is LGHDT and CDR2 is YNNKEL in the germline V gene (reference sequence). Deletions cut 3 bases from V and 4 bases from J, with 9 bases between. Here the CDR3 reads CASSQASGYGYTF. CDR3 DNA: TGTGCCAGCAGCCAGGCATCTGGCTATGGCTACACCTTC.

This clonotype was observed a handful of times. The chain uses TRBV28 and TRBJ2-5; D uncertain. The V gene lost 2 bases and the J gene lost 2 bases, with 12 bases spanning the gap. The CDR3 is made up of 15 amino acids. CDR1 is MDHEN, CDR2 SYDVKM, per germline. CDR3: CASSLLRREQETQYF. The CDR3 DNA reads as TGTGCCAGCAGTTTACTACGGAGAGAGCAAGAGACCCAGTACTTC.

Here the CDR3 reads CASSYSGGLADEKSYNEQFF. The CDR3 region has the DNA TGTGCCAGCAGTTACTCGGGGGGACTAGCGGATGAGAAGTCCTACAATGAGCAGTTCTTC. The gene calls are TRBV6-6 and TRBJ2-1, with 11 nucleotides matching TRBD2. V dropped 0 bases and J dropped 1; count of bases not matched to a gene: 11. The germline V gene has CDR1 MNHNY and CDR2 SVGAGI (reference sequence). This CDR3 contains 20 residues.

This clonotype showed up many times. The V and J genes are TRBV12-3 or TRBV12-4 and TRBJ1-1; D ambiguous. V was clipped by 6 bases and J by 0 bases, with 8 bases between them. This CDR3 contains 13 residues. The CDR3 sequence is CASSLVMNTEAFF. The CDR3 DNA is TGTGCCAGCAGCCTGGTTATGAACACTGAAGCTTTCTTT.

This clonotype was picked up many times. V gene TRBV19 combines with J gene TRBJ2-2; no definite D call. The CDR3 totals 13 residues. The germline V gene has CDR1 LNHDA and CDR2 SQIVND (reference sequence). The germline V and J ends were trimmed by 0 bases and 4 bases, with 3 bases remaining between them. The CDR3 loop is CASSIDLTGELFF. CDR3 nucleotide sequence: TGTGCCAGTAGTATAGATCTCACCGGGGAGCTGTTTTTT.

In this sample, this clonotype turned up many times. The chain carries TRBV6-6 and TRBJ2-7; D is perhaps TRBD1 (5 bases). Trimming left V 6 bases short and J 2 bases short, with 11 bases between. This CDR3 has 13 residues. The germline V gene encodes CDR1 MNHNY and CDR2 SVGAGI (reference sequence). Here the CDR3 reads CASSIDSPYEQYV. CDR3 bases: TGTGCCAGCAGCATAGACAGTCCCTACGAGCAGTACGTC.

This clonotype was counted many times. DNA of the CDR3: TGTGCCAGCAGTTACTTAGCAGGGAAGGATGGCTACACCTTC. This sequence encodes CASSYLAGKDGYTF. The chain employs TRBV6-6 and TRBJ1-2, with D possibly being TRBD1 (5 bases). CDR1 is MNHNY and CDR2 is SVGAGI in the germline V gene (reference sequence). The CDR3 covers 14 residues. Trimming pared 1 base from V and 6 bases from J, leaving 12 bases between.

The V gene is TRBV28, the J gene TRBJ1-3; TRBD1 might be the D (6 bases). V was pared by 6 bases and J by 8 bases, with 14 bases between. CDR1 and CDR2 (germline): MDHEN, SYDVKM. This CDR3 comprises 13 residues. The CDR3 sequence: CASSKQGRYTIYF. CDR3 in DNA: TGTGCCAGCAGCAAACAGGGTCGGTACACCATATATTTT.

This clonotype is termed medium-sized (0.01 to 0.1%). The chain employs TRBV5-1 and TRBJ2-3; D is perhaps TRBD1 or TRBD2 (5 bases each). The CDR3 loop spans 12 amino acids. Looked up from germline, CDR1 is SGHRS and CDR2 is YFSETQ. V was clipped by 0 bases and J by 8 bases, with 7 bases between them. The CDR3 loop reads CASSLERGTQYF. The CDR3 nucleotides read TGCGCCAGCAGCTTGGAGAGGGGTACGCAGTATTTT.

The sample holds many counts of this clonotype. The V and J genes are TRBV11-2 and TRBJ2-1; D call uncertain. The CDR3 length is 12 residues. V gave up 4 bases and J gave up 9 bases, with 10 bases separating them. Germline V gives CDR1 SGHAT, CDR2 FQNNGV. The CDR3 sequence is CASSSTASEQFF. The CDR3 nucleotides are TGTGCCAGCAGCTCTACAGCGAGTGAGCAGTTCTTC.

To note about this clonotype: Germline is not matched at one junction end, which may reflect a read error. The chain combines TRBV7-7 with TRBJ2-5; the match to TRBD1 covers 7 bases. Germline values: CDR1 SSHAT, CDR2 FNYEAQ (reference sequence). The CDR3 spans 14 residues. In DNA form, the CDR3 reads TGTGCTAGCAGCCGCTCGACAGGGCAAGAGACCCAGTACTTC. Its translation: CASSRSTGQETQYF.

This clonotype has ten or more counts. The J gene is TRBJ2-7, the V gene TRBV6-5, with D possibly matching TRBD2 (6 bases). This CDR3 comprises 13 residues. CDR1 and CDR2 (germline): MNHEY, SVGAGI. The ends were cut back, 6 bases at V and 2 bases at J, with 11 bases in the middle. CDR3 protein: CASREGRPYEQYF. The CDR3, as DNA: TGTGCCAGCAGGGAGGGACGGCCCTACGAGCAGTACTTC.